These 15 T cell receptor beta chains were all obtained from the same sample, sequenced in a study of T-cell reconstitution after alpha-beta-depleted transplantation in children. The TCRbeta library was prepared with unique molecular identifiers. TCRdb independently ran MiXCR on the PCR reads; one entry per CDR3 protein. The table lists roughly 500,000 distinct CDR3 sequences, 15% to 20% of them singletons, with 2.5% to 4% in the top ten. Sequencing was performed on PBMCs from the stem cell graft donor, taken from the stem cell graft. These receptors came from a human donor who donated a stem cell graft to a child with acute lymphoblastic leukemia.

The chain uses TRBV11-2 and TRBJ1-1; no definite D call. The CDR3 spans 14 residues. Germline V gives CDR1 SGHAT, CDR2 FQNNGV. Trimming left V 5 bases short and J 6 bases short, with 16 bases between. The CDR3: CASSPGLIDAEAFF. The DNA for the CDR3 is TGTGCCAGCAGCCCCGGGCTGATTGACGCTGAAGCTTTCTTT.

This clonotype was observed a handful of times. This chain joins TRBV20-1 and TRBJ2-1; TRBD2 aligns across 11 bases. J was trimmed by 4 bases and V by 0 bases; bases with no gene match: 14. The CDR3 covers 19 residues. Germline CDR1 reads DFQATT; CDR2 reads SNEGSKA (reference sequence). CDR3 in DNA: TGCAGTGCTAGAGATCAAACTAGCGGGAGCCCGTCAGCGTACAATGAGCAGTTCTTC. Translating gives CSARDQTSGSPSAYNEQFF.

The chain recombines TRBV4-1 with TRBJ1-2, with unresolved D. CDR3 length: 11 residues. Trimming pared 9 bases from V and 2 bases from J, leaving 7 bases between. CDR1 MGHRA and CDR2 YSYEKL come from the germline V gene. DNA of the CDR3: TGCGCCAGTGGTTGGAACTATGGCTACACCTTC. It specifies CASGWNYGYTF.

This clonotype came up a few times. The chain carries TRBV7-8 and TRBJ2-1; 11 nucleotides line up with TRBD2. The CDR3 extends over 18 amino acids. The trim removed 3 bases at V and 0 bases at J, leaving 7 bases unmatched. Germline V gene data show CDR1 as SGHVS and CDR2 as FQNEAQ. In DNA form, the CDR3 reads TGTGCCAGCAGCTTCCTGGCTAGCGGGGGGAGCTCCTACAATGAGCAGTTCTTC. It yields the protein CASSFLASGGSSYNEQFF. The complete variable domain, with remaining parts taken from reference TRBV7-8 and TRBJ2-1, reads GAGVSQSPRYKVAKRGQDVALRCDPISGHVSLFWYQQALGQGPEFLTYFQNEAQLDKSGLPSDRFFAERPEGSVSTLKIQRTQQEDSAVYLCASSFLASGGSSYNEQFFGPGTRLTVL.

This clonotype has only a few counts. The chain has TRBV29-1 and TRBJ2-5; 7 nucleotides match TRBD2. Germline CDR1 reads SQVTM; CDR2 reads ANQGSEA. With 4 bases clipped from V and 4 bases from J, the junction kept 9 bases outside the gene matches. This CDR3 region has 14 residues. The CDR3 is CSVVILAVGETQYF. CDR3 DNA: TGCAGCGTTGTGATTCTAGCGGTCGGAGAGACCCAGTACTTC.

The chain employs TRBV4-2 and TRBJ2-5; 9 bases match TRBD1. After removal of 0 bases from V and 4 bases from J, the junction contained 3 bases not matched to a gene. Germline loops: CDR1 LGHNA, CDR2 YNFKEQ. This CDR3 has 15 amino acids. The CDR3 DNA reads TGTGCCAGCAGCCAAGAATACAGGGGGCCAGAGACCCAGTACTTC. As protein: CASSQEYRGPETQYF.

Comments on this clonotype: One junction end does not reproduce the germline sequence, and a read error may be involved. The chain joins TRBV4-1 to TRBJ2-2; the D gene is possibly TRBD2 (5 bases). Per the germline V gene, CDR1 is MGHRA and CDR2 is YSYEKL. CDR3 length equals 15 residues. The CDR3 DNA reads as TGCGCCAGCAGCCACCCCCCGGGGAACACCGGGGAGCTGTTTTTC. Amino acid sequence: CASSHPPGNTGELFF.

The J gene is TRBJ2-1, the V gene TRBV5-1, with D uncertain. V lost 5 bases to trimming and J lost 5 bases, with 8 bases between them. There are 12 residues in the CDR3. Germline V lookup: CDR1 SGHRS, CDR2 YFSETQ. CDR3: CASRTRDNEQFF. The CDR3 region has the DNA TGCGCCAGCAGGACCCGGGACAATGAGCAGTTCTTC. The full variable domain, completed using reference TRBV5-1 and TRBJ2-1, is KAGVTQTPRYLIKTRGQQVTLSCSPISGHRSVSWYQQTPGQGLQFLFEYFSETQRNKGNFPGRFSGRQFSNSRSEMNVSTLELGDSALYLCASRTRDNEQFFGPGTRLTVL.

The rearrangement links TRBV9 to TRBJ2-2; the match to TRBD1 covers 7 bases. From germline, CDR1 is SGDLS and CDR2 YYNGEE. The CDR3 length is 16 residues. The V gene end was trimmed by 3 bases and the J gene end by 0 bases; junction bases not matched to a gene: 5. In nucleotides, the CDR3 is TGTGCCAGCAGCGGCCGCGACAGGGCGAACACCGGGGAGCTGTTTTTT. Amino acids: CASSGRDRANTGELFF.

Worth noting for this clonotype: Germline and junction disagree at one end, which may indicate a read error. The chain is built from TRBV5-1 and TRBJ2-7; 10 bases agree with TRBD2. CDR1 is SGHRS and CDR2 is YFSETQ in the germline V gene. This CDR3 has 14 residues. The chain's CDR3 is CASSLAPSGSFPDF. In DNA, the CDR3 is TGCGCCAGCAGCTTGGCCCCTAGCGGGAGCTTTCCTGACTTC.

This chain links TRBV2 with TRBJ2-3; TRBD2 matches at 12 bases. V lost 4 bases to trimming and J lost 5 bases; unmatched junction nucleotides: 10. This CDR3 has 17 amino acids. Germline V lookup: CDR1 SNHLY, CDR2 FYNNEI. In nucleotides, the CDR3 is TGTGCCAGCAGTGGTCGCTTACTAGCGGGAGGAGGAGATACGCAGTATTTT. Translated: CASSGRLLAGGGDTQYF. The full variable domain, completed using reference TRBV2 and TRBJ2-3, is EPEVTQTPSHQVTQMGQEVILRCVPISNHLYFYWYRQILGQKVEFLVSFYNNEISEKSEIFDDQFSVERPDGSNFTLKIRSTKLEDSAMYFCASSGRLLAGGGDTQYFGPGTRLTVL.

The rearrangement uses TRBV7-6 and TRBJ2-7; D gene unclear. Trimming cost V 5 bases and J 0 bases, with 11 bases left between them. Germline V gene sequence: CDR1 SGHVS, CDR2 FNYEAQ. The CDR3 extends over 14 amino acids. As DNA, the CDR3 is TGTGCCAGCAGCGGTCTAGTAGGCTCCTACGAGCAGTACTTC. Amino acid sequence: CASSGLVGSYEQYF.

The sample holds a few counts of this clonotype. This sequence joins TRBV6-2 or TRBV6-3 and TRBJ2-1; D is possibly TRBD2 (6 bases). Trimming took off 2 bases at V and 6 bases at J, with 11 bases between the two ends. The CDR3 totals 14 residues. CDR1 MNHEY and CDR2 SVGEGT come from the germline V gene. The CDR3 spells CASSYNTSPNEQFF. The CDR3 coding sequence is TGTGCCAGCAGTTACAATACTAGCCCCAATGAGCAGTTCTTC.

The J gene is TRBJ1-4, the V gene TRBV19; D is unclear. There are 11 residues in the CDR3. Looked up from germline, CDR1 is LNHDA and CDR2 is SQIVND (reference sequence). Trimming removed 5 bases from V and 8 bases from J, with 6 bases in between. CDR3 bases: TGTGCCAGTAGTGCACGAGAAAAACTGTTTTTT. Translated, it gives CASSAREKLFF.

The V and J genes are TRBV5-1 and TRBJ1-4; D perhaps matches TRBD1 (6 bases). CDR1 is SGHRS and CDR2 is YFSETQ in the germline V gene. The CDR3 is 15 residues long. V lost 0 bases and J 8 bases, leaving 14 bases between the germline ends. This chain's CDR3 is CASSLEQGVREKLFF. CDR3 sequence (DNA): TGCGCCAGCAGCTTGGAACAGGGTGTGCGAGAAAAACTGTTTTTT.